A selection of T cell receptor beta chains follows, all from one sample in a study of T cells after yellow fever vaccination. One entry per CDR3 protein results from TCRdb running MiXCR on the 5' RACE reads. The table shows about 320,000 distinct CDR3 sequences, with 4% to 5.5% occurring only once. Specimen: PBMCs, collected 15 days after the yellow fever booster vaccination. The source of these receptors is a man aged 18 to 30 who received the YFV17D yellow fever vaccine. Both conserved end residues are part of each CDR3.

v_call cdr3_aa
TRBV5-4 CASSPGGTGADTQYF
TRBV5-4 CASSYGLSVRGEDTQYF
TRBV9 CASSDATGQGAGELFF
TRBV5-1 CASSLGAPPDTQYF
TRBV7-9 CASSSLIVKNRARAFF
TRBV6-2/TRBV6-3 CASTSDAGTQYF
TRBV6-2/TRBV6-3 CASSYTGVGNEQFF
TRBV20-1 CSASGGHGNEQFF
TRBV20-1 CSAKRQAYGYTF
TRBV9 CASSVQGLGPYEQFF
TRBV7-3 CASSLLGTAGNTIYF
TRBV12-3/TRBV12-4 CASSLDETRAGTDTQYF
TRBV20-1 CSARGVVRYNTEAFF
TRBV4-3 CASSQAEGFYNEQFF
TRBV9 CASSAGLAASTDTQYF
TRBV5-1 CASSFGGQAEDTQYF
TRBV7-7 CASSRDWNTEAFF
TRBV11-2 CASSPPQGSELFF
TRBV7-2 CASNPNRVGEQFF
TRBV12-3/TRBV12-4 CASSLGGAVETQYF